Listed below are T cell receptor beta chains from one sample, sequenced in a study of cytomegalovirus exposure and HLA in healthy donors. Measured with immunoSEQ multiplex PCR; TCRdb has only the in-frame clones, and not every one. In the table there are about 90,000 clones, around three quarters of which are singletons. Sequencing was performed on PBMCs. These receptors originate from a man aged 25 to 45 in good health and CMV-seronegative. Both conserved end residues are part of each CDR3. A D gene is named only where the DNA matches it firmly. The size entry is marked missing in some rows and otherwise reads once, few, many or a size class.

TRBJ1-1 | - | TRBD1 | 15 | TRBV7-9 | TGTGCCAGCAGCACAGTTGACAGGGTGGACACTGAAGCTTTCTTT | CASSTVDRVDTEAFF
TRBJ1-1 | - | TRBD1 | 15 | TRBV11-2 | TGTGCCAGCAGCCCCCAAGGACAGGCGAACACTGAAGCTTTCTTT | CASSPQGQANTEAFF
TRBJ1-1 | few | - | 11 | TRBV6-6 | TGTGCCAGCACCTTAGACAGGGAAGCTTTCTTT | CASTLDREAFF
TRBJ2-3 | - | TRBD2 | 13 | TRBV12-5 | TGTGCTAGTGGTGCGGGAGCGGTAGATACGCAGTATTTT | CASGAGAVDTQYF
TRBJ1-4 | - | - | 12 | TRBV7-9 | TGTGCCAGCAGCTTATCGGGAGAAAAACTGTTTTTT | CASSLSGEKLFF
TRBJ2-7 | once | TRBD2 | 16 | TRBV7-2 | TGTGCCAGCAGCTTAATTTCCGGGGGGTCTTCCTACGAGCAGTACTTC | CASSLISGGSSYEQYF
TRBJ1-1 | - | - | 13 | TRBV2 | TGTGCCAGCAATTCAGGGGTTAGTGCTGAAGCTTTCTTT | CASNSGVSAEAFF
TRBJ2-3 | - | - | 14 | TRBV5-5 | TGTGCCAGCAGCGCGGGACAGCTCACAGATACGCAGTATTTT | CASSAGQLTDTQYF
TRBJ2-5 | - | - | 12 | TRBV7-9 | TGTGCCAGCAGCTTCGGCCAAGAGACCCAGTACTTC | CASSFGQETQYF
TRBJ1-4 | - | - | 14 | TRBV2 | TGTGCCAGCATCAGGGAGGCAACTAATGAAAAACTGTTTTTT | CASIREATNEKLFF
TRBJ2-5 | - | TRBD2 | 16 | TRBV9 | TGTGCCAGCAGCCCAACTAGCGGGGGGGCCGGTGAGACCCAGTACTTC | CASSPTSGGAGETQYF
TRBJ1-2 | few | - | 15 | TRBV4-3 | TGCGCCAGCAGCCAAGATCTAAGGCAGGGCTATGGCTACACCTTC | CASSQDLRQGYGYTF
TRBJ2-3 | - | TRBD2 | 18 | TRBV7-3 | TGTGCCAGCAGCTTAGGATCTGCAGGACTAGTGGCACCAGATACGCAGTATTTT | CASSLGSAGLVAPDTQYF
TRBJ1-1 | - | - | 13 | TRBV19 | TGTGCCAGTAGATACGACAGGAACACTGAAGCTTTCTTT | CASRYDRNTEAFF
TRBJ2-5 | - | - | 13 | TRBV10-3 | TGTGCCTCGACTCCGAATGGGCAAGAGACCCAGTACTTC | CASTPNGQETQYF
TRBJ1-1 | - | TRBD1 | 14 | TRBV19 | TGTGCCAGTAACCTGGACAGGGCAAACACTGAAGCTTTCTTT | CASNLDRANTEAFF
TRBJ1-2 | once | TRBD1 | 16 | TRBV19 | TGTGCCAGTAGTTCCGGGACAGGGAGTGTAAACTATGGCTACACCTTC | CASSSGTGSVNYGYTF
TRBJ1-2 | - | - | 13 | TRBV11-2 | TGTGCCAGCAGCCGACAGGTCAACTATGGCTACACCTTC | CASSRQVNYGYTF
TRBJ1-2 | - | TRBD1 | 14 | TRBV14 | TGTGCCAGCAGTCGGACAGGGGGCTCCTATGGCTACACCTTC | CASSRTGGSYGYTF
TRBJ2-5 | - | - | 14 | TRBV10-1 | TGCGCCAGCAGCACCGGGACAATCGATGTGACCCAGTACTTC | CASSTGTIDVTQYF
TRBJ2-6 | - | TRBD1 | 16 | TRBV5-1 | TGCGCCAGCAGCGGGGCCACAGGGGCCGGGGCCAACGTCCTGACTTTC | CASSGATGAGANVLTF
TRBJ1-1 | - | - | 16 | TRBV7-9 | TGTGCCAGCAGCCCTATGGGGGGTATCATGAACACTGAAGCTTTCTTT | CASSPMGGIMNTEAFF
TRBJ2-5 | - | - | 16 | TRBV7-9 | TGTGCCAGCAGCTTTTATACGGACTATTACCAAGAGACCCAGTACTTC | CASSFYTDYYQETQYF
TRBJ2-7 | - | TRBD1 | 16 | TRBV7-9 | TGTGCCAGCAGCTTAGGGAGGCCGGGACAGGGGGACGAGCAGTACTTC | CASSLGRPGQGDEQYF
TRBJ1-6 | medium-sized | - | 14 | TRBV4-3 | TGCGCCAGCAGCCAAGTTCAGGGAGGGTCACCCCTCCACTTT | CASSQVQGGSPLHF
TRBJ2-1 | - | TRBD2 | 16 | TRBV9 | TGTGCCAGCAGCGTAGCGGGCGGGGGGTCCTACAATGAGCAGTTCTTC | CASSVAGGGSYNEQFF
TRBJ2-7 | - | - | 14 | TRBV6-1 | TGTGCCAGCAGTGAAGCCCCAGGTGCCCGGGAGCAGTACTTC | CASSEAPGAREQYF
TRBJ1-1 | - | - | 14 | TRBV19 | TGTGCCAGTAGTATCATGGCAGGGTCCACTGAAGCTTTCTTT | CASSIMAGSTEAFF
TRBJ1-1 | - | - | 13 | TRBV2 | TGTGCCAGCAGCTGGTCCCCGCGGACTGAAGCTTTCTTT | CASSWSPRTEAFF
TRBJ1-2 | - | - | 12 | TRBV29-1 | TGCAGCGCCGGACAGTCAAACTATGGCTACACCTTC | CSAGQSNYGYTF
TRBJ1-2 | - | - | 12 | TRBV2 | TGTGCCAGGTCACAGGGATTCGGCGGCTACACCTTC | CARSQGFGGYTF
TRBJ1-2 | - | TRBD1 | 14 | TRBV7-2 | TGTGCCAGCAGCGCCGGGACAGATGCTTATGGCTACACCTTC | CASSAGTDAYGYTF
TRBJ1-1 | - | TRBD1 | 12 | TRBV6-6 | TGTGCCAGCAGCCAATCGGACAGGGGGCGTTTCTTT | CASSQSDRGRFF
TRBJ1-1 | - | - | 12 | TRBV5-6 | TGTGCCAGCAGCCCAGGGGCCACTGAAGCTTTCTTT | CASSPGATEAFF
TRBJ1-2 | once | TRBD1 | 13 | TRBV12-5 | TGTGCTAGTGGTCAAGGACAGGCCTATGGCTACACCTTC | CASGQGQAYGYTF
TRBJ1-5 | - | - | 13 | TRBV6-1 | TGTGCCAGCAGGTGGGACTACAATCAGCCCCAGCATTTT | CASRWDYNQPQHF
TRBJ1-2 | few | TRBD1 | 13 | TRBV6-1 | TGTGCCAGCAGTCCCGACAGGGGCTATGGCTACACCTTC | CASSPDRGYGYTF
TRBJ1-1 | few | TRBD1 | 15 | TRBV4-2 | TGTGCCAGCAGCCAAGGACCGGGACAGGAGATTGAAGCTTTCTTT | CASSQGPGQEIEAFF
TRBJ1-6 | - | TRBD1 | 17 | TRBV6-1 | TGTGCCAGCAATGACCACAGGGGGGAACTCTATAATTCACCCCTCCACTTT | CASNDHRGELYNSPLHF
TRBJ1-2 | - | TRBD1 | 14 | TRBV4-2 | TGTGCCAGCAGCCAAGACAGACAGGGGGGTGGCTACACCTTC | CASSQDRQGGGYTF
TRBJ2-3 | once | TRBD1 | 15 | TRBV5-1 | TGCGCCAGCAGCGACCAGGGGGTTGACACAGATACGCAGTATTTT | CASSDQGVDTDTQYF
TRBJ1-1 | - | TRBD1 | 15 | TRBV9 | TGTGCCAGCAGCGCGGGGACAGGACGGAACACTGAAGCTTTCTTT | CASSAGTGRNTEAFF
TRBJ1-5 | - | TRBD1 | 14 | TRBV2 | TGTGCCAGCAGTGAGACAGGGCCTCGGCAGCCCCAGCATTTT | CASSETGPRQPQHF
TRBJ2-1 | - | - | 13 | TRBV9 | TGTGCCAGCAGCGTAGGGGCCCATGACGAGCAGTTCTTC | CASSVGAHDEQFF
TRBJ2-1 | - | TRBD2 | 15 | TRBV11-2 | TGTGCCAGCAGCCCGGGACTAGCGGGATTCAATGAGCAGTTCTTC | CASSPGLAGFNEQFF
TRBJ2-7 | - | - | 13 | TRBV27 | TGTGCCAGCGGTGGGGCCGGTTCCTACGAGCAGTACTTC | CASGGAGSYEQYF
TRBJ2-1 | - | - | 14 | TRBV5-8 | TGTGCCAGCAGCTACCCCACAGGGTACAATGAGCAGTTCTTC | CASSYPTGYNEQFF
TRBJ2-2 | - | - | 12 | TRBV2 | TGTGCCAGCGTCAGGAACACCGGGGAGCTGTTTTTT | CASVRNTGELFF
TRBJ2-7 | - | - | 15 | TRBV5-4 | TGTGCCAGCAGCTTGTACCAGGCCAGCTCCTACGAGCAGTACTTC | CASSLYQASSYEQYF
TRBJ1-2 | - | TRBD1 | 15 | TRBV9 | TGTGCCAGCAGCGAAGGAGGACAGGGTCGGTGGGGCTACACCTTC | CASSEGGQGRWGYTF
TRBJ2-1 | - | TRBD1 | 15 | TRBV5-1 | TGCGCCAGCAGCTTGGTACAGGGGGTATTCAATGAGCAGTTCTTC | CASSLVQGVFNEQFF
TRBJ1-1 | - | - | 15 | TRBV6-1 | TGTGCCAGCAGTGCTAAGACAGTCCCGAACACTGAAGCTTTCTTT | CASSAKTVPNTEAFF
TRBJ1-2 | - | - | 14 | TRBV29-1 | TGCAGCGTTGTACGCCAGGGGAGTAACTATGGCTACACCTTC | CSVVRQGSNYGYTF
TRBJ1-1 | - | - | 13 | TRBV6-4 | TGTGCCAGCAGTGTACAGATGAACACTGAAGCTTTCTTT | CASSVQMNTEAFF
TRBJ1-3 | - | - | 17 | TRBV18 | TGTGCCAGCTCACCCACGAACTTACAGCACTCTGGAAACACCATATATTTT | CASSPTNLQHSGNTIYF
TRBJ1-5 | - | TRBD1 | 17 | TRBV6-1 | TGTGCCAGCAGTGAAGCGCTGGGACAGTCTAGCAATCAGCCCCAGCATTTT | CASSEALGQSSNQPQHF
TRBJ1-4 | - | - | 12 | TRBV29-1 | TGCAGCGCCCAAGGGGCTAATGAAAAACTGTTTTTT | CSAQGANEKLFF
TRBJ1-2 | once | TRBD1 | 18 | TRBV5-5 | TGTGCCAGCAGCTTGGAATATTGGGCAGGGGGGAGGAACTATGGCTACACCTTC | CASSLEYWAGGRNYGYTF
TRBJ1-2 | - | - | 12 | TRBV2 | TGTGCCAGCAGTGACCACCAAGGGGCTCGGGCCTTC | CASSDHQGARAF